These T cell receptor beta chains were read from a single sample in a study of Ad26.COV2.S vaccination and SARS-CoV-2 variants. The table came from immunoSEQ multiplex PCR; TCRdb's copy has only in-frame clones and leaves some out. The table includes about 680,000 clones, approximately 88% detected once. Specimen: peripheral blood, collected in a trial of Ad26.COV2.S vaccine versus placebo. The receptors derive from a person aged 18-60 years who received the Ad26.COV2.S COVID-19 vaccine or a placebo. Both conserved end residues are part of each CDR3. D genes are given only for firm matches. Not every row has a clone size; where given, it reads once, few, many or a size class.

abundance	v_gene	d_gene	j_gene	CDR3nt	CDR3aa
-	TRBV24-1	TRBD2	TRBJ2-1	TGTGCCACCAGCGCACCGGGACTAGGTACCGACAATGAGCAGTTCTTC	CATSAPGLGTDNEQFF
-	TRBV5-4	TRBD1	TRBJ2-5	TGTGCCAGCAGCCGCCCGGGACAGGGGGAAGAGACCCAGTACTTC	CASSRPGQGEETQYF
once	TRBV11-2	-	TRBJ1-5	TGTGCCAGCAGCTTGGATAGCAATCAGCCCCAGCATTTT	CASSLDSNQPQHF
-	TRBV12-5	TRBD1	TRBJ2-7	TGTGCTAGTGGTTTGCCCCGTGGACAGGGGAGGTACGAGCAGTACTTC	CASGLPRGQGRYEQYF
-	TRBV7-9	TRBD1	TRBJ2-1	TGTGCCAGCAGCCCTCAGACAGGGGGGGCGAACAATGAGCAGTTCTTC	CASSPQTGGANNEQFF
-	TRBV24-1	-	TRBJ1-3	TGTGCCATTACGGGACGGCCCAAGTCGCTATCTGGAAACACCATATATTTT	CAITGRPKSLSGNTIYF
-	TRBV5-1	TRBD1	TRBJ2-2	TGCGCCAGCAGCCCGAAACAGGGGGGCGGGGAGCTGTTTTTT	CASSPKQGGGELFF
-	TRBV7-3	TRBD2	TRBJ2-3	TGTGCCAGCGCCCCGGGAGGGCCCCACGATACGCAGTATTTT	CASAPGGPHDTQYF
-	TRBV7-9	-	TRBJ2-5	TGTGCCAGCAGCCCCGGCGGAGCGATACAAGAGACCCAGTACTTC	CASSPGGAIQETQYF
once	TRBV6-5	-	TRBJ1-5	TGTGCCAGCAGTCCCCTCGATAGCAATCAGCCCCAGCATTTT	CASSPLDSNQPQHF
-	TRBV27	-	TRBJ2-3	TGTGCCAGCAGTTTAAGGCGCGGCGACACAGATACGCAGTATTTT	CASSLRRGDTDTQYF
-	TRBV19	-	TRBJ2-1	TGTGCCAGTAGCGCGACCTATCTGGGATCTTCCTACAATGAGCAGTTCTTC	CASSATYLGSSYNEQFF
-	TRBV11-2	-	TRBJ2-2	TGTGCCAGCAGCTTATTAACACAGGTCACCGGGGAGCTGTTTTTT	CASSLLTQVTGELFF
once	TRBV30	-	TRBJ1-5	TGTGCCTGGAATCTGTACAATCAGCCCCAGCATTTT	CAWNLYNQPQHF
-	TRBV6-5	-	TRBJ1-2	TGTGCCAGCAGTTACTCCCGCGCAGGGTTCGGCTACACCTTC	CASSYSRAGFGYTF
-	TRBV24-1	TRBD1	TRBJ2-7	TGTGCCACCAGTGACAGCGGAAGACAGGGGCCCTTGACCGAGCAGTACTTC	CATSDSGRQGPLTEQYF
-	TRBV18	TRBD1	TRBJ2-1	TGTGCCAGCTCACGCGGGACAGGGATTTTTAATGAGCAGTTCTTC	CASSRGTGIFNEQFF
-	TRBV5-6	TRBD1	TRBJ1-2	TGTGCCAGCAGCCCCCGGGACAGGGTTGTCTATGGCTACACCTTC	CASSPRDRVVYGYTF
few	TRBV7-8	TRBD2	TRBJ2-1	TGTGCCAGCAGCTTAGGGGGACTAGCGACCGACAATGAGCAGTTCTTC	CASSLGGLATDNEQFF
-	TRBV10-2	-	TRBJ2-7	TGCGCCAGCAGTGAGTCGAGGGGGGCGGGGTACGAGCAGTACTTC	CASSESRGAGYEQYF
-	TRBV29-1	TRBD1	TRBJ1-2	TGCAGCGTTGTTATATTGACAGGGGGGTACGACTATGGCTACACCTTC	CSVVILTGGYDYGYTF
-	TRBV27	-	TRBJ2-1	TGTGCCAGCACTTCTTTTTTGGGGGTCAATGAGCAGTTCTTC	CASTSFLGVNEQFF
-	TRBV5-6	-	TRBJ2-3	TGTGCCAGCAGCCTCGATCTTGCAGATACGCAGTATTTT	CASSLDLADTQYF
-	TRBV7-7	-	TRBJ2-2	TGTGCTAGCAGCCCAGAGGCGGGTCTGAACACCGGGGAGCTGTTTTTT	CASSPEAGLNTGELFF
-	TRBV6-5	-	TRBJ2-5	TGTGCCAGCGGACAAGGGCGGGGCCAAGAGACCCAGTACTTC	CASGQGRGQETQYF
-	TRBV19	-	TRBJ1-2	TGTGCCAGTAGTAGTCCCCAACGGGGCTATGGCTACACCTTC	CASSSPQRGYGYTF
-	TRBV5-1	-	TRBJ1-6	TGCGCCAGCAGCTCTATCGGAGACGGAGATTCACCCCTCCACTTT	CASSSIGDGDSPLHF
-	TRBV5-6	-	TRBJ2-5	TGTGCCAGCAGCTTACCCGGGGAGTCGGGAGAGACCCAGTACTTC	CASSLPGESGETQYF
-	TRBV3-1/TRBV3-2	-	TRBJ1-5	TGTGCCAGCAGCCTTGCCCCCTCTCCGGCGGAGCCCCAGCATTTT	CASSLAPSPAEPQHF
-	TRBV14	-	TRBJ2-1	TGTGCCAGCAGCCAAGGAGGCTCCTACAATGAGCAGTTCTTC	CASSQGGSYNEQFF
-	TRBV9	-	TRBJ1-2	TGTGCCAGCACCCAATCCCCGTCTTCTACTAACTATGGCTACACCTTC	CASTQSPSSTNYGYTF
once	TRBV5-4	-	TRBJ2-1	TGTGCCAGCAGCGAGGCAATGAGCTCCTACAATGAGCAGTTCTTC	CASSEAMSSYNEQFF
-	TRBV27	-	TRBJ1-2	TGTGCCAGCAGTTTACTGCAGGGCCGGGATGGCTACACCTTC	CASSLLQGRDGYTF
-	TRBV10-2	-	TRBJ2-2	TGCGCCAGCAAGGTCCCGTCGGGCGACACCGGGGAGCTGTTTTTT	CASKVPSGDTGELFF
few	TRBV19	-	TRBJ2-7	TGTGCCAGTAGTATCTATTCCTACGAGCAGTACTTC	CASSIYSYEQYF
-	TRBV20-1	TRBD2	TRBJ2-3	TGCAGTGCTAGTCCCCTAGCGGGAGTCAACACAGATACGCAGTATTTT	CSASPLAGVNTDTQYF
-	TRBV20-1	-	TRBJ2-2	TGCAGTGCTAGTTTACTAGCCGGGGAGCTGTTTTTT	CSASLLAGELFF
once	TRBV7-2	-	TRBJ1-1	TGTGCCAGCAGCCGGGTTCGGGCGAACACTGAAGCTTTCTTT	CASSRVRANTEAFF
-	TRBV4-2	-	TRBJ2-3	TGTGCCAGCAGCCCAAAAGGGGGAACGCAGTATTTT	CASSPKGGTQYF
few	TRBV7-2	-	TRBJ1-2	TGTGCCAGCAGTCACCCAGGGCTCACTGGCTACACCTTC	CASSHPGLTGYTF
-	TRBV7-9	-	TRBJ2-2	TGTGCCAGCAGCTTAGGTATTGTCACCGGGGAGCTGTTTTTT	CASSLGIVTGELFF
-	TRBV3-1/TRBV3-2	-	TRBJ1-6	TGTGCCAGCAGCCTACAAGGGAATTCACCCCTCCACTTT	CASSLQGNSPLHF
-	TRBV2	-	TRBJ1-4	TGTGCCAGGCCCCGGGCCCAGATTGAAAAACTGTTTTTT	CARPRAQIEKLFF
-	TRBV18	TRBD1	TRBJ1-6	TGTGCCAGCTCACGGGACAGGGTGGATTCACCCCTCCACTTT	CASSRDRVDSPLHF
-	TRBV6-2/TRBV6-3	-	TRBJ2-5	TGTGCCAGCAGTTACGAGGGGAGGCAAGAGACCCAGTACTTC	CASSYEGRQETQYF
-	TRBV19	TRBD2	TRBJ2-3	TGTGCCAGTAGTATAATCCCTAGCGGGAGCGGAGCAGATACGCAGTATTTT	CASSIIPSGSGADTQYF
-	TRBV12-5	TRBD1	TRBJ2-2	TGTGCTAGTGGTTTGGCCTTACAGGGGTGGACCGGGGAGCTGTTTTTT	CASGLALQGWTGELFF
once	TRBV4-2	-	TRBJ1-6	TGTGCCAGCAGCCAAGACTCAGGGGTTAATTCACCCCTCCACTTT	CASSQDSGVNSPLHF
-	TRBV6-5	TRBD1	TRBJ2-7	TGTGCCAGCACTACTGTGACAGGGGGTTCCTACGAGCAGTACTTC	CASTTVTGGSYEQYF
-	TRBV11-2	TRBD2	TRBJ2-5	TGTGCCAGCAGCTTAGCGGGGGGGCTGGAGACCCAGTACTTC	CASSLAGGLETQYF
-	TRBV5-4	-	TRBJ2-3	TGTGCCAGCAACTCGCAGGGAGCAGATACGCAGTATTTT	CASNSQGADTQYF
-	TRBV3-1/TRBV3-2	-	TRBJ1-4	TGTGCCAGCAGCCCGGCAGCGAATGAAAAACTGTTTTTT	CASSPAANEKLFF
-	TRBV30	-	TRBJ1-5	TGTGCCTGGAGTGCAGGGAACAATCAGCCCCAGCATTTT	CAWSAGNNQPQHF
-	TRBV27	-	TRBJ2-2	TGTGCCAGCAGCTCATCGTCAGCCGGGGAGCTGTTTTTT	CASSSSSAGELFF
-	TRBV5-4	-	TRBJ2-7	TGTGCCAGCAGCTTGGGCAGTCCCTACGAGCAGTACTTC	CASSLGSPYEQYF